A single sample is the source of the 30 T cell receptor beta chains below, sequenced in a study of blood T cell repertoires in COVID-19. Using immunoSEQ multiplex PCR, the repertoire was profiled, and TCRdb retains in-frame clones only, with some absent. The data hold roughly 150,000 clones, with over 60% observed a single time. Input material: peripheral blood. The source is a woman of 80 years or more with acute or convalescent COVID-19.

The gene calls are TRBV5-6 and TRBJ1-1; no reliable D call. From germline, CDR1 is SGHDT and CDR2 YYEEEE. V lost 0 bases to trimming and J lost 3 bases, with 9 bases between them. The CDR3 runs 14 residues. CDR3 DNA sequence: TGTGCCAGCAGCTTGGTAGGCGGGGACACTGAAGCTTTCTTT. This gives the protein CASSLVGGDTEAFF.

This clone was detected only a few times. This chain joins TRBV27 and TRBJ1-2; 8 nucleotides agree with TRBD1. V lost 5 bases to trimming and J lost 6 bases; unmatched junction nucleotides: 11. The CDR3 runs 15 residues. Germline CDR1 is MNHEY and CDR2 is SMNVEV (reference sequence). CDR3: CASSRQGTFSNGYTF. The CDR3 nucleotides read TGTGCCAGCAGTAGACAGGGGACGTTTTCTAATGGCTACACCTTC.

The J gene is TRBJ1-4, the V gene TRBV7-8, with no clear D. There are 18 residues in the CDR3. Germline assignment: CDR1 SGHVS and CDR2 FQNEAQ. V gave up 7 bases and J gave up 0 bases, with 21 bases separating them. CDR3 DNA sequence: TGTGCCAGCATCCGAAGCGGGCCGCCCTCTGCAACTAATGAAAAACTGTTTTTT. Translation gives CASIRSGPPSATNEKLFF.

V is TRBV5-1 and J is TRBJ1-5; D unclear. Trimming cost V 4 bases and J 1 base, with 12 bases left between them. CDR1 is SGHRS and CDR2 is YFSETQ in the germline V gene. This CDR3 is 15 amino acids long. The CDR3 DNA reads as TGCGCCAGCAGCCCGGGTCCGATCAGCAATCAGCCCCAGCATTTT. Translated: CASSPGPISNQPQHF.

V gene TRBV3-1 (or the pseudogene TRBV3-2) combines with J gene TRBJ2-7; D perhaps matches TRBD1 (5 bases). The V and J ends lost 3 bases and 3 bases respectively, with 15 bases between them. Germline V gene sequence: CDR1 LGHDT, CDR2 YNNKEL (reference sequence). CDR3 length: 15 amino acids. The CDR3 reads CASSHSTGYGYEQYF. The CDR3 DNA follows: TGTGCCAGCAGCCATTCCACAGGTTACGGCTACGAGCAGTACTTC.

Concerning this clone itself: At one end the junction does not follow the germline gene, possibly because of a read error. The V call is TRBV5-6, the J call TRBJ2-7; tentatively, D is TRBD1 (6 bases). Germline loops: CDR1 SGHDT, CDR2 YYEEEE. The CDR3 contains 15 residues. The CDR3 DNA reads as TGTACCAGCAGCCCTCATACAGGGAAACTTTACGAGCAGTACTTC. Encoded protein: CTSSPHTGKLYEQYF.

The chain has TRBV9 and TRBJ2-1; 7 nucleotides agree with TRBD2. The CDR3 loop spans 15 amino acids. Trimming removed 4 bases from V and 6 bases from J; junction bases left unmatched: 10. In germline, CDR1 is SGDLS, CDR2 YYNGEE. This chain's CDR3 is CASSPMAGAPNEQFF. In nucleotides, the CDR3 is TGTGCCAGCAGCCCGATGGCGGGAGCTCCCAATGAGCAGTTCTTC.

The chain has TRBV5-1 and TRBJ2-5; tentatively, D is TRBD2 (6 bases). V lost 6 bases and J lost 2, with 14 bases in between. This CDR3 is built from 14 residues. The germline CDR1 and CDR2 sequences are SGHRS and YFSETQ. The CDR3 DNA reads as TGCGCCAGCACCTCCTCTAGCGTACAAGAGACCCAGTACTTC. Translation: CASTSSSVQETQYF.

The V call is TRBV19, the J call TRBJ2-7; 10 bases align to TRBD2. In germline, CDR1 is LNHDA, CDR2 SQIVND (reference sequence). With 0 bases clipped from V and 2 bases from J, the junction kept 4 bases outside the gene matches. CDR3 length equals 16 residues. The CDR3 coding sequence is TGTGCCAGTAGTATAGACCTAGCGGGAGAGACCTACGAGCAGTACTTC. Residues: CASSIDLAGETYEQYF.

The chain has TRBV30 and TRBJ1-3, with 10 bases that match TRBD1. Trimming at V came to 3 bases and at J to 7 bases, leaving 6 bases not matched to a gene. Germline CDR1 and CDR2: GTSNPN and SVGIG (reference sequence). The CDR3 loop spans 14 amino acids. The CDR3 loop reads CAWRRGTGDNTIYF. The CDR3 coding sequence is TGTGCCTGGAGGCGCGGGACAGGGGATAACACCATATATTTT.

V usage is TRBV7-3 and J usage is TRBJ1-6; no clear D gene. Germline V CDR1 and CDR2: SGHTA, FQGTGA. Trimming cost V 5 bases and J 5 bases, with 7 bases left between them. The CDR3 spans 13 residues. CDR3 sequence: CASSQIHNSPLHF. CDR3 DNA sequence: TGTGCCAGCAGCCAGATTCATAATTCACCCCTCCACTTT.

The V gene is TRBV14, the J gene TRBJ1-3; TRBD1 aligns across 8 bases. Germline lookup yields CDR1 SGHDN and CDR2 FVKESK. V lost 5 bases, J lost 4 bases, and 4 bases stayed unmatched. The CDR3 contains 14 residues. CDR3 coding DNA: TGTGCCAGCAGCTCCTGGACAGGGGGAAACACCATATATTTT. It encodes CASSSWTGGNTIYF.

The DNA for the CDR3 is TGTGCCACTCAGGACTTCTACGAGCAGTACTTC. Its protein is CATQDFYEQYF. The genes are TRBV19 and TRBJ2-7; D might be TRBD2 (5 bases). The CDR3 has 11 amino acids. Germline CDR1 and CDR2: LNHDA and SQIVND (reference sequence). V was clipped by 10 bases and J by 3 bases, with 10 bases between them.

The V call is TRBV7-2, the J call TRBJ2-2; a weak D match, TRBD1 (5 bases). Between the trimmed V and J ends, which lost 4 bases and 7 bases, there was a span of 13 bases. The CDR3 extends over 14 amino acids. The V gene's germline CDR1 is SGHTA and CDR2 FQGNSA. In DNA form, the CDR3 reads TGTGCCAGCAGCTCAGGGTCCCCTGGCGGGGAGCTGTTTTTT. Translating gives CASSSGSPGGELFF.

The CDR3 nucleotides are TGTGCCATCAGTGATACAGGGGGACAGGGAACCGGGGAGCTGTTTTTT. It yields the protein CAISDTGGQGTGELFF. V usage is TRBV10-3 and J usage is TRBJ2-2; 9 bases fit TRBD1. The V gene end was trimmed by 3 bases and the J gene end by 5 bases; junction bases not matched to a gene: 7. The CDR3 covers 16 residues. Germline V gene sequence: CDR1 ENHRY, CDR2 SYGVKD.

This clone has just one count. V gene TRBV19 combines with J gene TRBJ1-5; 9 bases match TRBD1. Germline CDR1 is LNHDA and CDR2 is SQIVND (reference sequence). The V and J ends lost 6 bases and 3 bases, in that order; junction bases with no gene match: 9. This CDR3 spans 16 amino acids. The CDR3 here is CASSTSQGADNQPQHF. The CDR3 DNA reads TGTGCCAGTAGCACCTCACAGGGGGCAGACAATCAGCCCCAGCATTTT.

The V call is TRBV20-1, the J call TRBJ1-1; D is uncertain. Per germline, CDR1 DFQATT and CDR2 SNEGSKA (reference sequence). The CDR3 extends over 10 amino acids. Trimming took 5 bases from V and 6 from J, leaving 7 bases between them. CDR3 residues: CSALDAEAFF. DNA of the CDR3: TGCAGTGCTCTAGACGCTGAAGCTTTCTTT.

This clone occurred a few times. V and J are TRBV19 and TRBJ2-7, with D perhaps matching TRBD1 (6 bases). V lost 3 bases, J lost 3 bases, and 9 bases lay in between. CDR1 is LNHDA and CDR2 is SQIVND in the germline V gene (reference sequence). This CDR3 has 13 residues. DNA for the CDR3: TGTGCCAGTAGTATGCCACAGGGCTACGAGCAGTACTTC. Amino acid sequence: CASSMPQGYEQYF.

The chain recombines TRBV5-1 with TRBJ2-1; 8 positions agree with TRBD2. J was trimmed by 6 bases and V by 5 bases; bases with no gene match: 10. The CDR3 contains 15 residues. Germline CDR1 SGHRS, CDR2 YFSETQ. CDR3 coding DNA: TGCGCCAGCAGTTCCGAGCGGGAGTGGGGCAATGAGCAGTTCTTC. This encodes CASSSEREWGNEQFF.

This CDR3 reads CSVGGTGGNTIYF. The CDR3 DNA follows: TGCAGCGTTGGGGGGACAGGGGGAAACACCATATATTTT. V is TRBV29-1 and J is TRBJ1-3; TRBD1 aligns across 9 bases. With 4 bases clipped from V and 4 bases from J, the junction kept 2 bases outside the gene matches. The germline V gene encodes CDR1 SQVTM and CDR2 ANQGSEA. The CDR3 totals 13 residues.

The chain recombines TRBV30 with TRBJ1-6; TRBD1 aligns across 7 bases. V lost 8 bases to trimming and J lost 14 bases; unmatched junction nucleotides: 12. This CDR3 comprises 12 residues. The germline V gene encodes CDR1 GTSNPN and CDR2 SVGIG (reference sequence). CDR3 bases: TGTGCCGGGACAGCGAGTTTATTAACCCTCCACTTT. Protein product: CAGTASLLTLHF.

In its sample, this clone was seen once. The V and J genes are TRBV5-4 and TRBJ2-4; TRBD2 is a possible D gene (6 bases). Trimming left V 0 bases short and J 4 bases short, with 14 bases between. Germline V gives CDR1 SGHNT, CDR2 YYREEE (reference sequence). The CDR3 contains 16 residues. CDR3 region: CASSLGRFGGKNIQYF. Here the CDR3 DNA reads TGTGCCAGCAGCTTGGGTCGTTTCGGGGGTAAAAACATTCAGTACTTC.

The chain employs TRBV6-5 and TRBJ2-3; TRBD2 aligns across 7 bases. The CDR3 totals 16 residues. Losses at the gene ends were 4 bases for V and 2 bases for J; bases not matched to a gene: 9. The germline V gene has CDR1 MNHEY and CDR2 SVGAGI. In DNA, the CDR3 is TGTGCCAGCAGTTTGGGGTGGGGGGGAATCACAGATACGCAGTATTTT. Translated, it gives CASSLGWGGITDTQYF.

The chain links TRBV27 to TRBJ2-3, with TRBD2 identical over 12 bases. This CDR3 region has 17 residues. Germline V gene data show CDR1 as MNHEY and CDR2 as SMNVEV (reference sequence). With 7 bases clipped from V and 4 bases from J, the junction kept 12 bases outside the gene matches. For the CDR3, the DNA is TGTGCCAGCACTTCATTAGGACTAGCGGGAATGGCAGATACGCAGTATTTT. It encodes CASTSLGLAGMADTQYF.

The genes are TRBV24-1 and TRBJ2-5; TRBD2 aligns across 10 bases. J lost 2 bases, V lost 3 bases, and 2 bases had no gene match. This CDR3 spans 15 amino acids. The V gene's germline CDR1 is KGHDR and CDR2 SFDVKD. The CDR3 nucleotides read TGTGCCACCAGTGATACTAGCGGGGAGCAAGAGACCCAGTACTTC. It codes for CATSDTSGEQETQYF.

The chain couples TRBV7-9 to TRBJ1-1, with TRBD1 matching 12 bases. CDR1 and CDR2 from the germline V gene are SEHNR and FQNEAQ (reference sequence). J gave up 4 bases and V 6 bases, and 12 bases lay outside the gene matches. The CDR3 sequence is 17 residues long. CDR3 region: CASSDTGTGGATTEAFF. The CDR3 DNA reads TGTGCCAGCAGTGACACCGGGACAGGGGGCGCAACCACTGAAGCTTTCTTT.

This clone came up a few times. The gene calls are TRBV3-1 (or the pseudogene TRBV3-2) and TRBJ2-5; the match to TRBD2 covers 10 bases. The germline CDR1 and CDR2 sequences are LGHDT and YNNKEL (reference sequence). The V gene end was trimmed by 3 bases and the J gene end by 0 bases; junction bases not matched to a gene: 4. The CDR3 loop spans 16 amino acids. CDR3 amino acids: CASSQLLAGNQETQYF. In nucleotides, the CDR3 is TGTGCCAGCAGCCAGTTACTAGCGGGGAACCAAGAGACCCAGTACTTC.

V is TRBV7-2 and J is TRBJ1-5; 7 bases are a match to TRBD1. Germline CDR1 is SGHTA and CDR2 is FQGNSA. The CDR3 loop spans 16 amino acids. J lost 4 bases, V lost 3 bases, and 9 bases had no gene match. The CDR3 DNA sequence: TGTGCCAGCAGCTTTAACGACAGGGCGGGAAATCAGCCCCAGCATTTT. Amino acids: CASSFNDRAGNQPQHF.

V is TRBV5-1 and J is TRBJ2-1; TRBD2 agrees at 8 bases. This CDR3 spans 17 amino acids. The germline V gene has CDR1 SGHRS and CDR2 YFSETQ. Germline trimming cut 1 base from V and 8 bases from J; bases unmatched to any gene: 14. The CDR3 loop is CASSLLVSGGLLDEQFF. CDR3 DNA: TGCGCCAGCAGCTTGCTCGTAAGCGGGGGACTTTTGGATGAGCAGTTCTTC.

This chain joins TRBV19 and TRBJ2-5; 8 bases align to TRBD2. The CDR3 has 12 residues. The V segment lost 9 bases and the J segment 4 bases; nucleotides outside the gene matches: 4. The V gene's germline CDR1 is LNHDA and CDR2 SQIVND (reference sequence). The CDR3 DNA reads as TGTGCCAGCCGACGGGGGGGAGAGACCCAGTACTTC. This sequence encodes CASRRGGETQYF.